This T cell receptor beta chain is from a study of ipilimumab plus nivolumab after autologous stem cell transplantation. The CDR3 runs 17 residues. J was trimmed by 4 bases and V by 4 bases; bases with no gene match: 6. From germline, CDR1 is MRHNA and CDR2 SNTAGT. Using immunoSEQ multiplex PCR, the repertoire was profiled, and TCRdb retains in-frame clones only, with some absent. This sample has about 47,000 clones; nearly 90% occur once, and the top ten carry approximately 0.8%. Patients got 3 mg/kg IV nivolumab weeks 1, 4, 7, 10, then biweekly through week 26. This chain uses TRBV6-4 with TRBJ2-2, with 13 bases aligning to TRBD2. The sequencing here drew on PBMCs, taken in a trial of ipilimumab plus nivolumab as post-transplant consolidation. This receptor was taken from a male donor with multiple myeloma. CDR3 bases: TGTGCCAGCAGTGGGACTAGCGGGGGTTCCGTCACCGGGGAGCTGTTTTTT. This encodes CASSGTSGGSVTGELFF.